The 28 T cell receptor beta chains in this list originate from one sample, sequenced in a study of beta chain features in type 1 diabetes. Reverse transcribing all isolated RNA meant expressed TCRB transcripts were sequenced. Generated by immunoSEQ multiplex PCR, the TCRdb table keeps only in-frame clones and is missing some. The table lists under 300,000 clones, around 24% of them singletons. Study-wide points: Across all four CD4+ subsets, people with type 1 diabetes showed modestly shorter TCRB CDR3s.

The antigens for these receptors are not known. Sequenced: naive CD4+ T cells from blood. The receptor set was obtained from a woman aged 25-40 years with type 1 diabetes.

The chain recombines TRBV4-2 with TRBJ2-5; 7 bases line up with TRBD1. CDR1 is LGHNA and CDR2 is YNFKEQ in the germline V gene. Germline trimming cut 2 bases from V and 5 bases from J; bases unmatched to any gene: 8. CDR3 length equals 15 residues. The CDR3, as DNA: TGTGCCAGCAGCCAAAATACAGGGGTCCGGGAGACCCAGTACTTC. Translated, it gives CASSQNTGVRETQYF.

The chain employs TRBV9 and TRBJ2-3; D gene unclear. Trimming pared 1 base from V and 6 bases from J, leaving 9 bases between. The CDR3 is 13 amino acids. Germline CDR1 SGDLS, CDR2 YYNGEE. The CDR3 loop is CASSVRSVDTQYF. CDR3 in DNA: TGTGCCAGCAGCGTACGGTCGGTCGATACGCAGTATTTT.

The chain employs TRBV4-2 and TRBJ2-7; 9 positions match TRBD1. This CDR3 region has 14 residues. From germline, CDR1 is LGHNA and CDR2 YNFKEQ. V lost 0 bases and J lost 6; bases outside the gene matches: 3. The CDR3 sequence: CASSQEGQGSEQYF. CDR3 sequence (DNA): TGTGCCAGCAGCCAAGAGGGACAGGGAAGCGAGCAGTACTTC.

This chain connects TRBV2 to TRBJ2-1; TRBD2 might be the D (5 bases). V dropped 4 bases and J dropped 3 bases, with 10 bases sitting between them. The V gene's germline CDR1 is SNHLY and CDR2 FYNNEI. CDR3 length: 14 amino acids. CDR3 in amino acids: CASSADTSYNEQFF. CDR3 sequence (DNA): TGTGCCAGCAGTGCGGATACTAGCTACAATGAGCAGTTCTTC.

CDR3 region: CATSQSLAANSYNEQFF. The DNA of the CDR3 is TGTGCCACCAGCCAATCCCTAGCGGCTAACTCCTACAATGAGCAGTTCTTC. V and J are TRBV15 and TRBJ2-1; 7 positions agree with TRBD2. The germline gives CDR1 LNHNV, CDR2 YYDKDF (reference sequence). The junction had 10 bases not matched to a gene; V was cut back by 5 bases and J by 0 bases. The CDR3 has 17 residues.

The chain couples TRBV14 to TRBJ1-1; D is uncertain. The ends were cut back, 1 base at V and 0 bases at J, with 9 bases in the middle. The CDR3 covers 15 residues. CDR1 SGHDN and CDR2 FVKESK come from the germline V gene. The CDR3 is CASSQAGVLNTEAFF. DNA for the CDR3: TGTGCCAGCAGCCAAGCGGGAGTCCTGAACACTGAAGCTTTCTTT.

The chain recombines TRBV10-2 with TRBJ2-1; D possibly corresponds to TRBD1 (6 bases). With 2 bases removed from V and 5 bases from J, the gap between germline ends came to 10 bases. The CDR3 is made up of 14 amino acids. Germline V gene sequence: CDR1 WSHSY, CDR2 SAAADI. For the CDR3, the DNA is TGCGCCAGCAGTGAGCCGGGACAAAACAATGAGCAGTTCTTC. This gives the protein CASSEPGQNNEQFF.

The chain is built from TRBV6-1 and TRBJ2-3; 13 positions agree with TRBD2. J lost 3 bases, V lost 3 bases, and 3 bases had no gene match. The CDR3 runs to 16 residues. Germline V gene sequence: CDR1 MNHNS, CDR2 SASEGT. CDR3: CASSDPTSGRTDTQYF. CDR3 DNA sequence: TGTGCCAGCAGTGACCCGACTAGCGGGAGGACAGATACGCAGTATTTT.

In this sample, this clone turned up a few times. The chain has TRBV23-1 and TRBJ2-7, with 12 bases fitting TRBD2. TRBV23-1 is labeled an ORF, and its function is uncertain. The junction had 16 bases not matched to a gene; V was cut back by 4 bases and J by 9 bases. The CDR3 consists of 17 residues. CDR3 sequence (DNA): TGCGCCAGCAGTCCCTCCTGGCTAGCGGGAGGGCCGCCGGTGCAGTACTTC. The encoded protein is CASSPSWLAGGPPVQYF.

Concerning this clone: Other DNA sequences within the sample encode an identical CDR3. The rearrangement links TRBV15 to TRBJ1-1; TRBD1 aligns across 7 bases. This CDR3 has 13 residues. Germline CDR1 is LNHNV and CDR2 is YYDKDF (reference sequence). V gave up 2 bases and J gave up 3 bases; unmatched junction bases: 0. The CDR3 DNA reads TGTGCCACCAGCAGACAGGGGGACACTGAAGCTTTCTTT. Protein: CATSRQGDTEAFF.

Notes on this clone: Other DNA sequences in the same sample also yield this CDR3. The chain carries TRBV29-1 and TRBJ2-7; TRBD2 aligns across 9 bases. The CDR3 length is 13 residues. After removal of 4 bases from V and 2 bases from J, the junction contained 3 bases not matched to a gene. Per the germline V gene, CDR1 is SQVTM and CDR2 is ANQGSEA. The CDR3 reads CSVASGTPYEQYF. The CDR3, as DNA: TGCAGCGTTGCTAGCGGGACCCCCTACGAGCAGTACTTC.

This clone has a handful of counts. The genes are TRBV7-9 and TRBJ2-1; D not certain. The V end lost 2 bases, the J end lost 7 bases, and 6 bases lay between the germline ends. Germline CDR1 and CDR2: SEHNR and FQNEAQ (reference sequence). This CDR3 is built from 12 residues. The CDR3 nucleotides are TGTGCCAGCAGCTTAAATAGAAATGAGCAGTTCTTC. Translated: CASSLNRNEQFF.

V and J are TRBV18 and TRBJ1-1, with 7 bases fitting TRBD1. Germline loops: CDR1 KGHSH, CDR2 LQKENI. This CDR3 is 17 amino acids long. J lost 2 bases, V lost 0 bases, and 9 bases had no gene match. The CDR3 region is CASSPPGQTVLNTEAFF. Written as DNA, the CDR3 is TGTGCCAGCTCACCACCGGGACAGACAGTACTTAACACTGAAGCTTTCTTT.

This clone occurred a few times. The chain recombines TRBV29-1 with TRBJ1-2, with D possibly matching TRBD1 (5 bases). The CDR3 length is 13 residues. Germline CDR1 SQVTM, CDR2 ANQGSEA. Deletions cut 4 bases from V and 2 bases from J, with 11 bases between. The CDR3 spells CSVGQFANYGYTF. The CDR3 region has the DNA TGCAGCGTTGGACAGTTTGCGAACTATGGCTACACCTTC. The whole variable domain, remainder taken from reference TRBV29-1 and TRBJ1-2, is SAVISQKPSRDICQRGTSLTIQCQVDSQVTMMFWYRQQPGQSLTLIATANQGSEATYESGFVIDKFPISRPNLTFSTLTVSNMSPEDSSIYLCSVGQFANYGYTFGSGTRLTVV.

CDR3 region: CASSLYQGPTYEQYF. CDR3 DNA sequence: TGTGCCAGCAGCTTATACCAGGGGCCTACCTACGAGCAGTACTTC. The J gene is TRBJ2-7, the V gene TRBV7-3; D may be TRBD1 (6 bases). The CDR3 extends over 15 amino acids. Germline V gene lookup returns CDR1 SGHTA and CDR2 FQGTGA. Deletions cut 2 bases from V and 2 bases from J, with 13 bases between. The full variable domain, completed using reference TRBV7-3 and TRBJ2-7, is GAGVSQTPSNKVTEKGKYVELRCDPISGHTALYWYRQSLGQGPEFLIYFQGTGAADDSGLPNDRFFAVRPEGSVSTLKIQRTERGDSAVYLCASSLYQGPTYEQYFGPGTRLTVT.

This chain connects TRBV15 to TRBJ2-5, with TRBD2 as a possible D gene (5 bases). From germline, CDR1 is LNHNV and CDR2 YYDKDF (reference sequence). Trimming removed 0 bases from V and 0 bases from J, with 20 bases in between. The length of the CDR3 is 19 residues. The CDR3 sequence: CATSRDYGSRLSYQETQYF. CDR3 nucleotides: TGTGCCACCAGCAGAGATTATGGGAGCCGTCTATCGTACCAAGAGACCCAGTACTTC.

This clone has a handful of counts. This chain's CDR3 is CASSRLAVRGGELFF. The CDR3 bases are TGTGCCAGCAGTCGACTAGCGGTTAGAGGCGGGGAGCTGTTTTTT. The genes are TRBV7-3 and TRBJ2-2; 9 bases fit TRBD2. The germline CDR1 and CDR2 sequences are SGHTA and FQGTGA. CDR3 length: 15 amino acids. V gave up 6 bases and J gave up 7 bases; unmatched junction bases: 9.

The rearrangement joins TRBV27 to TRBJ1-1; no firm D call. The CDR3 is 14 residues long. Trimming took 0 bases from V and 1 from J, leaving 6 bases between them. CDR1 and CDR2 from the germline V gene are MNHEY and SMNVEV (reference sequence). CDR3 sequence (DNA): TGTGCCAGCAGTTTATCTCTGTCGAACACTGAAGCTTTCTTT. It specifies CASSLSLSNTEAFF.

The rearrangement joins TRBV9 to TRBJ1-2; D unresolved. The length of the CDR3 is 14 residues. V gave up 0 bases and J gave up 3 bases, with 9 bases separating them. Germline V gene sequence: CDR1 SGDLS, CDR2 YYNGEE. The CDR3 reads CASSVGPVDYGYTF. For the CDR3, the DNA is TGTGCCAGCAGCGTAGGCCCAGTGGACTATGGCTACACCTTC.

This chain joins TRBV29-1 and TRBJ1-1; weak D call: TRBD1 (6 bases). CDR3 length: 15 residues. Germline lookup yields CDR1 SQVTM and CDR2 ANQGSEA. V lost 4 bases and J lost 2, with 17 bases in between. The CDR3 DNA is TGCAGCGTTGTACAGGGTATGATAGGAAACACTGAAGCTTTCTTT. Encoded protein: CSVVQGMIGNTEAFF.

This clone was counted between two and nine times. V usage is TRBV7-6 and J usage is TRBJ2-5; weak D call: TRBD1 (6 bases). V dropped 5 bases and J dropped 1 base, with 11 bases sitting between them. The CDR3 is made up of 14 amino acids. The germline V gene has CDR1 SGHVS and CDR2 FNYEAQ. The CDR3 DNA reads TGTGCCAGCAGCGCCGGACAGACCCAAGAGACCCAGTACTTC. Its translation is CASSAGQTQETQYF.

The chain is built from TRBV12-5 and TRBJ2-5; tentatively, D is TRBD2 (6 bases). There are 14 residues in the CDR3. V shed 7 bases and J shed 1 base, with 13 bases lying between them. The germline CDR1 and CDR2 sequences are LGHNT and FRNRAP. CDR3 DNA: TGTGCTAGTGCTCCCAGCGGGTCCCAAGAGACCCAGTACTTC. It specifies CASAPSGSQETQYF.

This rearrangement joins TRBV11-2 to TRBJ2-7; 8 nucleotides agree with TRBD2. The CDR3 is made up of 14 amino acids. Per germline, CDR1 SGHAT and CDR2 FQNNGV. V was clipped by 5 bases and J by 0 bases; unmatched bases: 3. Written as DNA, the CDR3 is TGTGCCAGCAGCCCCACTAGCGGCTCCTACGAGCAGTACTTC. Its translation is CASSPTSGSYEQYF.

This clone came up a few times. The CDR3 DNA reads as TGTGCCTGGAGTGACCCACAGGATTGGAGCACTGAAGCTTTCTTT. Residues: CAWSDPQDWSTEAFF. The chain combines TRBV30 with TRBJ1-1, with D tentatively TRBD1 (5 bases). The CDR3 totals 15 residues. V lost 1 base to trimming and J lost 4 bases, with 16 bases between them. The V gene's germline CDR1 is GTSNPN and CDR2 SVGIG (reference sequence).

This clone occurred a few times. The V gene is TRBV25-1, the J gene TRBJ2-3, with D possibly being TRBD1 (5 bases). CDR3 length equals 13 residues. Per germline, CDR1 MGHDK and CDR2 SYGVNS. Trimming removed 4 bases at V and 4 bases at J, with 9 bases between. CDR3 sequence: CASSAPGPDTQYF. DNA for the CDR3: TGTGCCAGCAGTGCACCAGGGCCAGATACGCAGTATTTT.

This sequence joins TRBV19 and TRBJ2-5; weak D call: TRBD2 (5 bases). This CDR3 region has 13 residues. Trimming removed 6 bases from V and 7 bases from J, with 15 bases in between. Per the germline V gene, CDR1 is LNHDA and CDR2 is SQIVND (reference sequence). CDR3 coding DNA: TGTGCCAGTAGGGGCCTTTTTCGGGGGACCCAGTACTTC. It is translated as CASRGLFRGTQYF. Combining the CDR3 with reference TRBV19 and TRBJ2-5 gives the whole variable domain DGGITQSPKYLFRKEGQNVTLSCEQNLNHDAMYWYRQDPGQGLRLIYYSQIVNDFQKGDIAEGYSVSREKKESFPLTVTSAQKNPTAFYLCASRGLFRGTQYFGPGTRLLVL.

For this clone: Other DNA sequences in this specimen translate into the identical CDR3. This chain connects TRBV30 to TRBJ1-5, with D uncertain. This CDR3 is 13 amino acids long. Trimming removed 3 bases from V and 1 base from J, with 7 bases in between. In germline, CDR1 is GTSNPN, CDR2 SVGIG (reference sequence). The DNA of the CDR3 is TGTGCCTGGAGCCCACAGAGCAATCAGCCCCAGCATTTT. This sequence encodes CAWSPQSNQPQHF.

This clone came up once. The gene calls are TRBV20-1 and TRBJ2-7; unclear D gene. Germline assignment: CDR1 DFQATT and CDR2 SNEGSKA (reference sequence). This CDR3 comprises 11 residues. In nucleotides, the CDR3 is TGCAGCCAGAGCGATACCTACGAGCAGTACTTC. Translating it yields CSQSDTYEQYF.